This T cell receptor (beta chain) was identified in a study of Tregs in tolerant kidney transplant recipients. Libraries were prepared by immunoSEQ multiplex PCR; TCRdb keeps only in-frame clonotypes and omits some of them. The sample gives just under 65,000 clones, 95% to 98% of which show up once; 0.34% is in the top ten. V dropped 3 bases and J dropped 5; count of bases not matched to a gene: 5. CDR1 is MDHEN and CDR2 is SYDVKM in the germline V gene. This CDR3 has 14 residues. The sequencing used Tregs from blood, collected before the transplant. The J gene is TRBJ1-1, the V gene TRBV28; 8 bases match TRBD1. This receptor was obtained from a human donor who received a combined kidney and bone marrow transplant. The CDR3 DNA reads as TGTGCCAGCAGTTTGGCGGACAGGGTAACTGAAGCTTTCTTT. Its translation: CASSLADRVTEAFF. Full variable domain (missing parts from reference TRBV28 and TRBJ1-1): DVKVTQSSRYLVKRTGEKVFLECVQDMDHENMFWYRQDPGLGLRLIYFSYDVKMKEKGDIPEGYSVSREKKERFSLILESASTNQTSMYLCASSLADRVTEAFFGQGTRLTVV.